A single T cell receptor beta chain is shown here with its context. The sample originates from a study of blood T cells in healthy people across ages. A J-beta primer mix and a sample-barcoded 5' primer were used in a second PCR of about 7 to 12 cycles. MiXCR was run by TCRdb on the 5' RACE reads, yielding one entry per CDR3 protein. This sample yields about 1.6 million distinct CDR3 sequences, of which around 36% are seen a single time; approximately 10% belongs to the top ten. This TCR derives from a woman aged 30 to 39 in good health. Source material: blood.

The CDR3 protein is CAWLTGTVGYTF. As DNA, the CDR3 is TGTGCCTGGTTGACCGGGACAGTTGGCTACACCTTC. V usage is TRBV30 and J usage is TRBJ1-2, with 7 bases lining up with TRBD1. J lost 7 bases, V lost 5 bases, and 7 bases had no gene match. CDR1 and CDR2 (germline): GTSNPN, SVGIG (reference sequence). The CDR3 loop spans 12 amino acids.